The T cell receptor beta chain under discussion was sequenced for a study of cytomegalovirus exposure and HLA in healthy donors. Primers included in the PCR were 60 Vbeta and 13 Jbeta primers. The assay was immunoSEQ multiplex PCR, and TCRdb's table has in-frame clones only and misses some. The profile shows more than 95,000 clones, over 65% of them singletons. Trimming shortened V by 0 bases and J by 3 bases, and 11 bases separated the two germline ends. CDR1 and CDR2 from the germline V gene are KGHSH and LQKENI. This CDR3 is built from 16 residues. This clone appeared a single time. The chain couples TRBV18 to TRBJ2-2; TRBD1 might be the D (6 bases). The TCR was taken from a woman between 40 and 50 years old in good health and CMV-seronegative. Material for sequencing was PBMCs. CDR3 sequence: CASSPPQGPYTGELFF. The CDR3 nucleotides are TGTGCCAGCTCACCACCGCAGGGGCCGTACACCGGGGAGCTGTTTTTT.